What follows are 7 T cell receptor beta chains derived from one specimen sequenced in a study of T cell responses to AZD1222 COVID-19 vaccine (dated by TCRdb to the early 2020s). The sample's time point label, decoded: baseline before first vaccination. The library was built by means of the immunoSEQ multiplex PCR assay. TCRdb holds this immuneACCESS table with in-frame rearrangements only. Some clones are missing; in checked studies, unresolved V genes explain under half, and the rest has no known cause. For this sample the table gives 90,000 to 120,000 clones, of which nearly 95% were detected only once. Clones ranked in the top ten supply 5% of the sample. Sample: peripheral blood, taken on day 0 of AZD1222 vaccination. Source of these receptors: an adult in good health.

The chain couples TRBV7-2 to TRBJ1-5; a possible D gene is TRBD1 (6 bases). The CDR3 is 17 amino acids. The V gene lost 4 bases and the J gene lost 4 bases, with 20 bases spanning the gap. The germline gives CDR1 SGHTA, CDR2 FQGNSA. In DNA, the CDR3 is TGTGCCAGCAGCTCACCATCCGGCGGGGGGCTTAATCAGCCCCAGCATTTT. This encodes CASSSPSGGGLNQPQHF.

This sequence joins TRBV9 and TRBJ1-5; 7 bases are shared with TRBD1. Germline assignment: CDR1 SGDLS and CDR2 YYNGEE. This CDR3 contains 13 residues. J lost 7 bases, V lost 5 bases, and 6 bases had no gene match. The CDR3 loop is CASSKGQNQPQHF. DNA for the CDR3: TGTGCCAGCAGTAAGGGACAGAACCAGCCCCAGCATTTT.

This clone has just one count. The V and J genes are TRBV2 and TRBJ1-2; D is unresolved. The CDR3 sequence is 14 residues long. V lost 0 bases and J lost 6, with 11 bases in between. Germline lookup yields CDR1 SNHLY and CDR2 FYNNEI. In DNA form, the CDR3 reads TGTGCCAGCAGTGAAGCCTCACCCGTGGATGGCTACACCTTC. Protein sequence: CASSEASPVDGYTF. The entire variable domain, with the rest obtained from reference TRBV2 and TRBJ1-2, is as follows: EPEVTQTPSHQVTQMGQEVILRCVPISNHLYFYWYRQILGQKVEFLVSFYNNEISEKSEIFDDQFSVERPDGSNFTLKIRSTKLEDSAMYFCASSEASPVDGYTFGSGTRLTVV.

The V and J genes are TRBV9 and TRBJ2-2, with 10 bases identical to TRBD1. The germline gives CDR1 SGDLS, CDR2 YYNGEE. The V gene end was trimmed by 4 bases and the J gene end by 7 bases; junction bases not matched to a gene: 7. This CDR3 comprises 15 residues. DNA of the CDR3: TGTGCCAGCAGCACCGGGACAGGGGTGATCGGGGAGCTGTTTTTT. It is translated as CASSTGTGVIGELFF. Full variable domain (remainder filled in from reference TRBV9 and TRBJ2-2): DSGVTQTPKHLITATGQRVTLRCSPRSGDLSVYWYQQSLDQGLQFLIQYYNGEERAKGNILERFSAQQFPDLHSELNLSSLELGDSALYFCASSTGTGVIGELFFGEGSRLTVL.

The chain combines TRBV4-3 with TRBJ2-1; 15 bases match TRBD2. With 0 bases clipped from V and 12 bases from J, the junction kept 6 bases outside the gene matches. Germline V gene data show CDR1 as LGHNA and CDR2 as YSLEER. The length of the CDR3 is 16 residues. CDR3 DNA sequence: TGCGCCAGCAGCCAAGAACAGTCGGGACTAGCGGGAGGGCAGTTCTTC. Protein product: CASSQEQSGLAGGQFF.

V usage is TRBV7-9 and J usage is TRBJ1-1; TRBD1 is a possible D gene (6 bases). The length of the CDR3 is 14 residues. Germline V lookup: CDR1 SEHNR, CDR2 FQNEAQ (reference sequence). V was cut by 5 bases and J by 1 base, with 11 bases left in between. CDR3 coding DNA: TGTGCCAGCAGCCCGGGACATCCGAACACTGAAGCTTTCTTT. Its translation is CASSPGHPNTEAFF.

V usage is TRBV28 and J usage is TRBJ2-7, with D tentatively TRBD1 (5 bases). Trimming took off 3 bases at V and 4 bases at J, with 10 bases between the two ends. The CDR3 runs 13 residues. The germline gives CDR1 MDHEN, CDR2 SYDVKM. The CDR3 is CASSFGREYEQYF. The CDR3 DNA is TGTGCCAGCAGTTTCGGCAGGGAATACGAGCAGTACTTC.